The rows below give T cell receptor beta chains drawn from one sample of a study of monozygotic twins with inflammatory bowel disease. TCRdb reanalyzed the 5' RACE reads, giving one entry per CDR3 protein sequence and no DNA. The table for this sample gives over 110,000 distinct CDR3 sequences. The sequencing input was blood. The receptors here all came from a human donor with ulcerative colitis or Crohn's disease, or a healthy co-twin of an affected twin (not recorded which). Each CDR3 is given with its conserved first and last residue. Some rows have no size entry. The others give once, few or many, or a class for an expanded clone.

TRBJ2-1 14 medium-sized TRBV5-1 CASSLDVLVNEQFF
TRBJ2-3 14 . TRBV7-2 CASSFSTFGDTQYF
TRBJ2-7 16 . TRBV4-2 CASSQAMGTAVYEQYF
TRBJ2-3 15 . TRBV7-2 CASSFAARSGDTQYF
TRBJ2-5 13 . TRBV20-1 CSANTGSLETQYF
TRBJ1-2 18 . TRBV11-3 CASSSRGEVGFLGYGYTF
TRBJ2-4 17 . TRBV9 CASSVGTGTAYKNIQYF
TRBJ2-3 17 . TRBV7-8 CASSLARQRGVTDTQYF
TRBJ2-7 15 . TRBV18 CASSPRGSEDYEQYF
TRBJ1-2 15 . TRBV12-3/TRBV12-4 CASTADRTNNYGYTF
TRBJ2-1 14 . TRBV12-3/TRBV12-4 CASSVYYRDNEQFF
TRBJ2-1 12 . TRBV2 CASKGGGDEQFF